The 3 T cell receptor beta chains in this list originate from one sample, sequenced in a study of blood T cell repertoires in COVID-19. The assay was immunoSEQ multiplex PCR, and TCRdb's table has in-frame clones only and misses some. The table includes approximately 200,000 clones, about 82% detected once. Input material: PBMCs or T cells enriched from blood (not recorded which). The receptors come from a woman aged 30 to 39 who had recovered from COVID-19.

This clone was recorded once. CDR3 sequence: CASSEDDGGLMVSPLHF. CDR3 bases: TGTGCCAGCAGTGAAGATGATGGAGGCCTGATGGTTTCACCCCTCCACTTT. This rearrangement joins TRBV6-1 to TRBJ1-6; D gene unclear. Germline assignment: CDR1 MNHNS and CDR2 SASEGT. This CDR3 is built from 17 residues. V was trimmed by 1 base and J by 9 bases, leaving 19 bases between them.

The chain carries TRBV5-5 and TRBJ2-2; D ambiguous. The CDR3 spans 12 residues. Trimming cost V 4 bases and J 7 bases, with 8 bases left between them. The V gene's germline CDR1 is SGHKS and CDR2 YYEKEE (reference sequence). The CDR3, as DNA: TGTGCCAGCAGCGGTTTGAGCGGGGAGCTGTTTTTT. It codes for CASSGLSGELFF. Looking up the rest from reference TRBV5-5 and TRBJ2-2 gives the full variable domain: DAGVTQSPTHLIKTRGQQVTLRCSPISGHKSVSWYQQVLGQGPQFIFQYYEKEERGRGNFPDRFSARQFPNYSSELNVNALLLGDSALYLCASSGLSGELFFGEGSRLTVL.

The rearrangement links TRBV3-1 (or the pseudogene TRBV3-2) to TRBJ1-6; D call uncertain. The CDR3 runs 18 residues. Trimming cost V 0 bases and J 0 bases, with 12 bases left between them. Germline loops: CDR1 LGHDT, CDR2 YNNKEL (reference sequence). CDR3 amino acids: CASSQDRQPSSYNSPLHF. CDR3 in DNA: TGTGCCAGCAGCCAAGATCGCCAGCCTAGCTCCTATAATTCACCCCTCCACTTT.